A selection of T cell receptor beta chains follows, all from one sample in a study of T cells in narcolepsy. Only in-frame clones appear in the TCRdb table, and some are missing; sequencing was by immunoSEQ multiplex PCR. The table includes some 25,000 clones, 65% to 90% detected once. The sample taken for sequencing was memory (CD45RA-) CD4+ T cells from blood. These receptors were collected from a human donor in good health. Both conserved end residues are part of each CDR3. A D gene is named only where the DNA matches it firmly. For some rows the clone size is stated as once, few or many, or as a class when expanded; others skip it.

CDR3	DNA	V	J	D	size
CASSPTEGGNQPQHF	TGTGCCAGCAGCCCCACTGAGGGAGGCAATCAGCCCCAGCATTTT	TRBV7-2	TRBJ1-5	NA	NA
CASSLGQGWNEQFF	TGTGCCAGCAGTTTAGGACAGGGCTGGAATGAGCAGTTCTTC	TRBV27	TRBJ2-1	TRBD1	once
CASSTKGQGAEKLFF	TGTGCCAGCAGTACGAAGGGACAGGGGGCGGAAAAACTGTTTTTT	TRBV6-5	TRBJ1-4	TRBD1	NA
CASTRLDEQFF	TGTGCCAGCACCCGGCTGGATGAGCAGTTCTTC	TRBV28	TRBJ2-1	NA	NA
CASTPSGGGWPQHF	TGTGCCAGCACCCCCTCAGGGGGCGGGTGGCCCCAGCATTTT	TRBV6-5	TRBJ1-5	TRBD1	once
CASSLEAGVGEQFF	TGTGCCAGCAGCTTAGAGGCGGGAGTTGGTGAGCAGTTCTTC	TRBV11-2	TRBJ2-1	TRBD2	NA
CASSPMGQNPYEQYF	TGTGCCAGCAGTCCCATGGGACAAAACCCCTACGAGCAGTACTTC	TRBV28	TRBJ2-7	NA	NA
CASSPGLAFDTQYF	TGTGCCAGCAGCCCGGGACTAGCGTTTGATACGCAGTATTTT	TRBV4-2	TRBJ2-3	TRBD2	NA
CASSLGQGWNEKLFF	TGCGCCAGCAGCTTGGGTCAGGGGTGGAATGAAAAACTGTTTTTT	TRBV5-1	TRBJ1-4	NA	NA
CASSLDNPGTGTEAFF	TGTGCCAGCAGCTTAGACAATCCCGGGACAGGGACTGAAGCTTTCTTT	TRBV7-2	TRBJ1-1	TRBD1	NA
CASSASSGKNIQYF	TGTGCCAGCAGCGCATCCAGTGGGAAAAACATTCAGTACTTC	TRBV9	TRBJ2-4	NA	once
CASSGAGTDTQYF	TGTGCTAGCTCGGGCGCAGGGACAGATACGCAGTATTTT	TRBV7-7	TRBJ2-3	NA	NA
CASSGTPYEQYF	TGTGCCAGCAGTGGGACACCCTACGAGCAGTACTTC	TRBV25-1	TRBJ2-7	NA	NA
CASSQDRGNTEAFF	TGTGCCAGCAGCCAAGATCGAGGGAACACTGAAGCTTTCTTT	TRBV4-2	TRBJ1-1	NA	NA
CASSSGRSGEKLFF	TGTGCCAGCAGCTCGGGCCGGTCCGGTGAAAAACTGTTTTTT	TRBV5-6	TRBJ1-4	NA	NA
CASSLSLTGDEQYF	TGTGCCAGCAGTTTATCATTGACAGGGGACGAGCAGTACTTC	TRBV27	TRBJ2-7	TRBD1	NA
CASSYVDVTNTGELFF	TGTGCCAGCAGTTACGTAGATGTGACGAACACCGGGGAGCTGTTTTTT	TRBV6-5	TRBJ2-2	NA	few
CAISETASSSYEQYF	TGTGCCATCAGTGAGACGGCATCTAGCTCCTACGAGCAGTACTTC	TRBV10-3	TRBJ2-7	NA	NA
CASTGLAGGVDTQYF	TGTGCCAGTACGGGACTAGCGGGAGGTGTAGATACGCAGTATTTT	TRBV19	TRBJ2-3	TRBD2	few
CASSLATSTPLETQYF	TGCGCCAGCAGCTTGGCGACTAGTACTCCTCTGGAGACCCAGTACTTC	TRBV5-1	TRBJ2-5	NA	NA
CASSFGLAGEEGETQYF	TGCGCCAGCAGTTTTGGACTAGCGGGAGAGGAAGGAGAGACCCAGTACTTC	TRBV5-1	TRBJ2-5	TRBD2	NA
CSVASKVGNEQFF	TGCAGCGTCGCTTCCAAGGTGGGCAATGAGCAGTTCTTC	TRBV29-1	TRBJ2-1	NA	NA
CAISESSWQGLVGYTF	TGTGCCATCAGTGAGTCGTCCTGGCAGGGCCTTGTTGGCTACACCTTC	TRBV10-3	TRBJ1-2	NA	NA
CASNPGLAASYEQYF	TGTGCCAGCAATCCGGGACTAGCGGCCTCCTACGAGCAGTACTTC	TRBV6-4	TRBJ2-7	TRBD2	NA
CATSRADQPQHF	TGTGCCACCAGCAGAGCTGACCAGCCCCAGCATTTT	TRBV15	TRBJ1-5	NA	NA
CASSHKNGYTF	TGTGCCAGCAGCCATAAGAATGGCTACACCTTC	TRBV6-5	TRBJ1-2	NA	NA
CASSPLGQGGHEQYF	TGTGCCAGCTCACCATTGGGACAGGGAGGGCACGAGCAGTACTTC	TRBV18	TRBJ2-7	TRBD1	NA
CASSLGTGKADTQYF	TGTGCCAGCAGCTTGGGAACAGGGAAGGCAGATACGCAGTATTTT	TRBV5-6	TRBJ2-3	NA	NA
CASSHIHGEKLFF	TGTGCCAGCAGCCATATCCACGGTGAAAAACTGTTTTTT	TRBV4-1	TRBJ1-4	NA	NA
CASSYPGQIPDTQYF	TGTGCCAGCAGTTACCCGGGACAGATTCCGGATACGCAGTATTTT	TRBV6-5	TRBJ2-3	TRBD1	NA
CASSLELAGGEQFF	TGCGCCAGCAGCTTGGAACTAGCGGGGGGTGAGCAGTTCTTC	TRBV5-1	TRBJ2-1	TRBD2	once
CASSRRELGNTDTQYF	TGTGCCAGCAGTCGGAGGGAGCTCGGGAACACAGATACGCAGTATTTT	TRBV2	TRBJ2-3	NA	once
CASSHLDRGNGYTF	TGCGCCAGCAGCCACCTCGACAGGGGGAATGGCTACACCTTC	TRBV4-1	TRBJ1-2	TRBD1	NA
CASSLGRMNTEAFF	TGTGCCAGCAGTTTAGGACGGATGAACACTGAAGCTTTCTTT	TRBV28	TRBJ1-1	NA	few
CASSLQGAETQYF	TGTGCCAGCAGCTTACAGGGGGCAGAGACCCAGTACTTC	TRBV11-1	TRBJ2-5	TRBD1	NA
CASSQGDTANYGYTF	TGTGCCAGCAGCCAAGGAGACACAGCTAACTATGGCTACACCTTC	TRBV4-2	TRBJ1-2	NA	NA